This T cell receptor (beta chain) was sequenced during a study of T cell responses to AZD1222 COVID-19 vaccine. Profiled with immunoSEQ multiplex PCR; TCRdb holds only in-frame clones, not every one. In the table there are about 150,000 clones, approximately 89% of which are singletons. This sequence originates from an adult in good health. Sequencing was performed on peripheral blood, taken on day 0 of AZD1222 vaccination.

The CDR3 sequence is CASSQTLRAVSYNEQFF. In DNA, the CDR3 is TGCGCCAGCAGTCAAACCCTTCGGGCAGTCTCCTACAATGAGCAGTTCTTC. The V call is TRBV23-1, the J call TRBJ2-1; D gene unclear. TRBV23-1 is treated as an ORF (open reading frame) with a function not yet certain. CDR3 length: 17 amino acids. V lost 2 bases and J lost 0, with 14 bases in between.